A single sample is the source of the 16 T cell receptor beta chains below, sequenced in a study of blood T cell repertoires in COVID-19. The table came from immunoSEQ multiplex PCR; TCRdb's copy has only in-frame clones and leaves some out. The sample contains roughly 160,000 clones, roughly 86% of which appear only once. The sequenced sample consisted of peripheral blood. These receptors all stem from a man between 45 and 60 years old with active or convalescent COVID-19.

This clone was seen a handful of times. This chain uses TRBV10-3 with TRBJ1-2; D remains ambiguous. CDR1 and CDR2 (germline): ENHRY, SYGVKD. V shed 6 bases and J shed 0 bases, with 11 bases lying between them. This CDR3 is 14 amino acids long. This chain's CDR3 is CAISPSSTNYGYTF. For the CDR3, the DNA is TGTGCCATCAGCCCGAGCTCGACTAACTATGGCTACACCTTC.

The V and J genes are TRBV6-4 and TRBJ2-7, with TRBD2 matching 8 bases. Germline assignment: CDR1 MRHNA and CDR2 SNTAGT. Unmatched junction bases numbered 7, after V lost 6 bases and J lost 3 bases. This CDR3 has 14 amino acids. CDR3 loop: CASSYGGVYYEQYF. CDR3 nucleotides: TGTGCCAGCAGCTACGGGGGGGTTTACTACGAGCAGTACTTC.

In this sample, this clone turned up a few times. The chain is built from TRBV5-1 and TRBJ1-1; 9 bases line up with TRBD1. CDR3 length: 17 amino acids. In germline, CDR1 is SGHRS, CDR2 YFSETQ. The trim removed 0 bases at V and 0 bases at J, leaving 6 bases unmatched. The CDR3 region is CASSLDGTGNMNTEAFF. In DNA, the CDR3 is TGCGCCAGCAGCTTGGACGGGACAGGGAATATGAACACTGAAGCTTTCTTT.

The chain has TRBV5-6 and TRBJ2-5, with unresolved D. This CDR3 contains 13 residues. Per germline, CDR1 SGHDT and CDR2 YYEEEE. With 4 bases removed from V and 5 bases from J, the gap between germline ends came to 12 bases. CDR3: CASSPGGGETQYF. The CDR3 DNA is TGTGCCAGCAGCCCGGGTGGTGGGGAGACCCAGTACTTC. The variable domain in full, completed from reference TRBV5-6 and TRBJ2-5, reads DAGVTQSPTHLIKTRGQQVTLRCSPKSGHDTVSWYQQALGQGPQFIFQYYEEEERQRGNFPDRFSGHQFPNYSSELNVNALLLGDSALYLCASSPGGGETQYFGPGTRLLVL.

This chain links TRBV19 with TRBJ2-5; 13 bases fit TRBD2. The CDR3 extends over 16 amino acids. Trimming took 3 bases from V and 3 from J; bases not matched to a gene: 4. Germline assignment: CDR1 LNHDA and CDR2 SQIVND (reference sequence). The CDR3 DNA follows: TGTGCCAGTAGTATGCCTGGGACTAGCGGGAAAGAGACCCAGTACTTC. This gives the protein CASSMPGTSGKETQYF. Complete variable domain (other parts from reference TRBV19 and TRBJ2-5): DGGITQSPKYLFRKEGQNVTLSCEQNLNHDAMYWYRQDPGQGLRLIYYSQIVNDFQKGDIAEGYSVSREKKESFPLTVTSAQKNPTAFYLCASSMPGTSGKETQYFGPGTRLLVL.

This chain connects TRBV5-1 to TRBJ2-1; TRBD2 agrees at 9 bases. Germline CDR1 is SGHRS and CDR2 is YFSETQ. The length of the CDR3 is 16 residues. V was pared by 0 bases and J by 1 base, with 2 bases of the junction left unmatched. DNA of the CDR3: TGCGCCAGCAGCTTGGTCACTAGCGGGTCCTACAATGAGCAGTTCTTC. Its protein is CASSLVTSGSYNEQFF.

This clone was seen a single time. The genes are TRBV6-6 and TRBJ2-3; 8 bases agree with TRBD2. V lost 6 bases and J lost 4; bases outside the gene matches: 3. The CDR3 loop spans 13 amino acids. CDR1 and CDR2 (germline): MNHNY, SVGAGI (reference sequence). The CDR3 spells CASSQTSADTQYF. In DNA, the CDR3 is TGTGCCAGCAGCCAGACTAGCGCAGATACGCAGTATTTT.

DNA for the CDR3: TGTGCCAGCAGCTTAGGAGCTACGAGCACTGAAGCTTTCTTT. It codes for CASSLGATSTEAFF. V is TRBV7-3 and J is TRBJ1-1, with D uncertain. Germline lookup yields CDR1 SGHTA and CDR2 FQGTGA. The length of the CDR3 is 14 residues. Trimming took off 2 bases at V and 4 bases at J, with 11 bases between the two ends.

For the CDR3, the DNA is TGTGCCACCAGCAAGACAGGGGGCAGCGGGGTGCAGCCCCAGCATTTT. It translates to CATSKTGGSGVQPQHF. The rearrangement links TRBV15 to TRBJ1-5; 10 nucleotides align to TRBD1. The V gene's germline CDR1 is LNHNV and CDR2 YYDKDF (reference sequence). V was pared by 4 bases and J by 7 bases, with 10 bases of the junction left unmatched. There are 16 residues in the CDR3.

The chain employs TRBV5-4 and TRBJ2-1, with 11 bases lining up with TRBD2. CDR1 and CDR2 from the germline V gene are SGHNT and YYREEE (reference sequence). With V trimmed by 3 bases and J by 8 bases, 13 bases remained unmatched. The CDR3 is 17 amino acids. CDR3 DNA sequence: TGTGCCAGCAGCTCGACCTCGTCTAGCGGGGGGCGGGATGAGCAGTTCTTC. It translates to CASSSTSSSGGRDEQFF.

V gene TRBV6-5 combines with J gene TRBJ2-1; TRBD2 aligns across 10 bases. Trimming cost V 6 bases and J 3 bases; bases outside gene matches: 5. Germline assignment: CDR1 MNHEY and CDR2 SVGAGI. The CDR3 has 15 amino acids. Here the CDR3 reads CASRTSGVDYNEQFF. As DNA, the CDR3 is TGTGCCAGCAGAACTAGCGGGGTGGACTACAATGAGCAGTTCTTC.

This rearrangement joins TRBV9 to TRBJ2-2, with 10 bases matching TRBD1. CDR1 and CDR2 (germline): SGDLS, YYNGEE. J was trimmed by 7 bases and V by 1 base; bases with no gene match: 7. The CDR3 runs 16 residues. The DNA for the CDR3 is TGTGCCAGCAGCGTACAGGGACAGGGGAATCTCGGGGAGCTGTTTTTT. Its translation is CASSVQGQGNLGELFF.

The gene calls are TRBV18 and TRBJ2-7, with D possibly being TRBD1 (5 bases). The CDR3 has 14 amino acids. Deletions cut 5 bases from V and 5 bases from J, with 16 bases between. Germline V gene lookup returns CDR1 KGHSH and CDR2 LQKENI. CDR3 loop: CASSSQQATNEQYF. The CDR3 DNA follows: TGTGCCAGCTCATCACAACAGGCAACCAACGAGCAGTACTTC.

The chain has TRBV7-9 and TRBJ2-2, with 7 bases that match TRBD1. Per the germline V gene, CDR1 is SEHNR and CDR2 is FQNEAQ (reference sequence). The V and J ends lost 1 base and 6 bases, in that order; junction bases with no gene match: 5. The CDR3 extends over 15 amino acids. CDR3 DNA sequence: TGTGCCAGCAGCTTAGAAGACAGGGATGCCGGGGAGCTGTTTTTT. Translation gives CASSLEDRDAGELFF.

As DNA, the CDR3 is TGTGCCACCAGCACGCCAGGGGACCTTAGCACAGATACGCAGTATTTT. Translated, it gives CATSTPGDLSTDTQYF. This rearrangement joins TRBV15 to TRBJ2-3, with D possibly TRBD1 on 6 matching bases. V was pared by 4 bases and J by 0 bases, with 14 bases between. CDR1 and CDR2 (germline): LNHNV, YYDKDF (reference sequence). This CDR3 spans 16 amino acids.

The J gene is TRBJ2-1, the V gene TRBV6-1; a weak D match, TRBD1 (6 bases). The CDR3 spans 11 residues. V lost 8 bases to trimming and J lost 9 bases, with 11 bases between them. The germline V gene encodes CDR1 MNHNS and CDR2 SASEGT. This CDR3 is CASWGPSEQFF. The CDR3 nucleotides read TGTGCCAGCTGGGGGCCAAGTGAGCAGTTCTTC.